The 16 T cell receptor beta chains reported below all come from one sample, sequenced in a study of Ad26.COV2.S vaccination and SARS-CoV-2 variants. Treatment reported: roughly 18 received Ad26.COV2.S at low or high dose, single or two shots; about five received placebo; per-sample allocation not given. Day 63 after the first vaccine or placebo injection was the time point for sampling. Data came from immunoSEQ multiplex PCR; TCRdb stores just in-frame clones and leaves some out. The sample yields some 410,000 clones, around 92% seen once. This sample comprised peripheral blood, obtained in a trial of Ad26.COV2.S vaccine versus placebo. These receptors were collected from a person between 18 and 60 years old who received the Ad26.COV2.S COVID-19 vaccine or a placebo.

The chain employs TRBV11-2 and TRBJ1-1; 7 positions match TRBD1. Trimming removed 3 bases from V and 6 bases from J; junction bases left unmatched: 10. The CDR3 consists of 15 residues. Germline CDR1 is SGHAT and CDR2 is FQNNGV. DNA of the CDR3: TGTGCCAGCAGCTTCACCCAACAGGGGTACGCTGAAGCTTTCTTT. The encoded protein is CASSFTQQGYAEAFF.

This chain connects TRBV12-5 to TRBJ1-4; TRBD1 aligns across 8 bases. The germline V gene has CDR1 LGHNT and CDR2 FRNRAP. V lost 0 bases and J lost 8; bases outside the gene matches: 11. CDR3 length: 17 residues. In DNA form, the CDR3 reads TGTGCTAGTGGTTTGGTACCCGAGGACAGGGTAAGAGAAAAACTGTTTTTT. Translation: CASGLVPEDRVREKLFF.

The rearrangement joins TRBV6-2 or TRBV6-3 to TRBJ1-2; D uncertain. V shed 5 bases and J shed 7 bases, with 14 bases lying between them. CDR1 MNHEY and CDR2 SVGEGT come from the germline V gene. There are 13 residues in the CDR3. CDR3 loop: CASSRRSSSGYTF. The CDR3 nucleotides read TGTGCCAGCAGTCGTCGGAGTTCGTCTGGCTACACCTTC.

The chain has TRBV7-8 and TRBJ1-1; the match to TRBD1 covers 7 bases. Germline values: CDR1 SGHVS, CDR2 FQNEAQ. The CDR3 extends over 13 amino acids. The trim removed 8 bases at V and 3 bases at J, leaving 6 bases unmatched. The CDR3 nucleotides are TGTGCCAGCGACAGGGTAACGGACACTGAAGCTTTCTTT. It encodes CASDRVTDTEAFF.

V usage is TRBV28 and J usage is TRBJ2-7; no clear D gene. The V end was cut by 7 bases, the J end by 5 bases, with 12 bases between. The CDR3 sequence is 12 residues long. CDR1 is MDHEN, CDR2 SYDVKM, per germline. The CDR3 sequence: CASKGLLDEQYF. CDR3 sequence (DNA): TGTGCCAGCAAAGGGCTCCTAGACGAGCAGTACTTC.

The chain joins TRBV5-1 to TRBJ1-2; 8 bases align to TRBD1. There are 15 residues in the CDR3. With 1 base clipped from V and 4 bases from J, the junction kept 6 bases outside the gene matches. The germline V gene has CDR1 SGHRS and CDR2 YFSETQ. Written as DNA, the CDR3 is TGCGCCAGCAGCTTGAGTTCGCAGGGGGCCTATGGCTACACCTTC. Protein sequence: CASSLSSQGAYGYTF.

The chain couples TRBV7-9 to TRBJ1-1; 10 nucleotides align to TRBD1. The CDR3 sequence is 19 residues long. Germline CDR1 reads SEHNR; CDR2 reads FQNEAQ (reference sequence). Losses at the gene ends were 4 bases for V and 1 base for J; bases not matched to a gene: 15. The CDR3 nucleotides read TGTGCCAGCAGCTCGAGGGCCGGGACAGGGGTGAACGCGAACACTGAAGCTTTCTTT. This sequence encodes CASSSRAGTGVNANTEAFF.

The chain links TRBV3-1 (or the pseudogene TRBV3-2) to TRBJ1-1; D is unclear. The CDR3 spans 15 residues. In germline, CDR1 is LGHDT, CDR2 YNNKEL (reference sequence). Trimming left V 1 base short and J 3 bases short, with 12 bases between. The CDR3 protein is CASSQGPVWDTEAFF. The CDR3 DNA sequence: TGTGCCAGCAGCCAAGGGCCGGTCTGGGACACTGAAGCTTTCTTT.

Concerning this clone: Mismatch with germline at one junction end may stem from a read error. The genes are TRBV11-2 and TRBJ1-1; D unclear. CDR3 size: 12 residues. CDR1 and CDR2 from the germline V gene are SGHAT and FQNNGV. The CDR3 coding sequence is TGCCCCGGGATATCGAGAAACACTGAAGCTTTCTTT. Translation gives CPGISRNTEAFF.

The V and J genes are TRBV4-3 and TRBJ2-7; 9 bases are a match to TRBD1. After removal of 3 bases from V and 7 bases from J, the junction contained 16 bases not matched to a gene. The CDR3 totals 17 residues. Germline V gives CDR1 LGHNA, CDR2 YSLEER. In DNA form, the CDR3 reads TGCGCCAGCAGCCAGGCCATACTAGGGACAGGGTCGGGGGAGCAGTACTTC. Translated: CASSQAILGTGSGEQYF.

CDR3 protein: CASSGITSGGAETQYF. The CDR3 DNA sequence: TGTGCCAGCAGCGGGATTACTAGCGGGGGGGCCGAGACCCAGTACTTC. The rearrangement joins TRBV6-4 to TRBJ2-5; 13 bases align to TRBD2. This CDR3 is built from 16 residues. Germline lookup yields CDR1 MRHNA and CDR2 SNTAGT. V shed 6 bases and J 5 bases; nucleotides not matched to a gene: 9.

CDR3 bases: TGTGCCAGCAGCTACGTTGGACAGGGGACAGATACGCAGTATTTT. It yields the protein CASSYVGQGTDTQYF. The chain combines TRBV7-9 with TRBJ2-3; TRBD1 aligns across 9 bases. Germline CDR1 reads SEHNR; CDR2 reads FQNEAQ (reference sequence). There are 15 residues in the CDR3. Losses at the gene ends were 4 bases for V and 3 bases for J; bases not matched to a gene: 5.

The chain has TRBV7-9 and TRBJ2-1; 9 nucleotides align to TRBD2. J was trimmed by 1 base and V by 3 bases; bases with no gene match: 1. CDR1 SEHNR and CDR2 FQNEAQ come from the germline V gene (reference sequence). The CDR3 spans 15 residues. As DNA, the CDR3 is TGTGCCAGCAGCTTCCTAGCGGGGTCCTACAATGAGCAGTTCTTC. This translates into CASSFLAGSYNEQFF.

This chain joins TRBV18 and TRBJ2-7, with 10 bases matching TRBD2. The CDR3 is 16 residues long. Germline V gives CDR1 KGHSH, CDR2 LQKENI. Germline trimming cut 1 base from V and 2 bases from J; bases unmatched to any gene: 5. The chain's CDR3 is CASSPRNSGGPYEQYF. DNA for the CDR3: TGTGCCAGCTCACCACGAAATAGCGGGGGGCCCTACGAGCAGTACTTC. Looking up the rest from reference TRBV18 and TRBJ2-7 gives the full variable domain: NAGVMQNPRHLVRRRGQEARLRCSPMKGHSHVYWYRQLPEEGLKFMVYLQKENIIDESGMPKERFSAEFPKEGPSILRIQQVVRGDSAAYFCASSPRNSGGPYEQYFGPGTRLTVT.

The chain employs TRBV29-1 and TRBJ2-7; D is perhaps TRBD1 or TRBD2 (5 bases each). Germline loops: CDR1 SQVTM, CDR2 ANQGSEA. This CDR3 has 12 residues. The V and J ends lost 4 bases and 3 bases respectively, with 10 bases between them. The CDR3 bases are TGCAGCGTTGCCGGGACCAACTACGAGCAGTACTTC. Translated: CSVAGTNYEQYF.

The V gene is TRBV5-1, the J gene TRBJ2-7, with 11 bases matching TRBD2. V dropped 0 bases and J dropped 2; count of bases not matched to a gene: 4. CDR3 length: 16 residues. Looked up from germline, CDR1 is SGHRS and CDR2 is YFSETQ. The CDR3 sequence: CASSLDPSGGTYEQYF. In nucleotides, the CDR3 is TGCGCCAGCAGCTTGGACCCTAGCGGGGGGACCTACGAGCAGTACTTC.